One TCR beta chain is described in this entry. This entry comes from a study of blood T cell repertoires in COVID-19. The CDR3 consists of 15 residues. The junction had 6 bases not matched to a gene; V was cut back by 5 bases and J by 7 bases. Germline loops: CDR1 SGHDN, CDR2 FVKESK. Profiling relied on immunoSEQ multiplex PCR, and the TCRdb table lists in-frame clones only, not all of them. This sample has over 250,000 clones; roughly 90% occur once, and the top ten carry 2% to 2.5%. The specimen sequenced was peripheral blood. The source of this sequence is a man over 45 with acute or convalescent COVID-19. The chain employs TRBV14 and TRBJ2-2; TRBD1 matches at 11 bases. CDR3 coding DNA: TGTGCCAGCAGCAAACGGACAGGGGGCGGCGGGGAGCTGTTTTTT. It is translated as CASSKRTGGGGELFF.